This TCR beta chain was found in a study of STAT3 mutations in large granular lymphocyte leukemia. Study overall: Roughly half of the longitudinally sequenced T-LGLL patients carried detectable canonical activating STAT3 mutations.

General study findings and limits: In T-cell large granular lymphocyte leukemia, about half of patients showed multiple immunodominant subclonotypes. Sampling intervals varied between patients and samples.

In the case of this clone: As yet, its antigen is unknown.

The protocol was immunoSEQ multiplex PCR, while the TCRdb copy is restricted to in-frame clones and leaves out a portion. The data show nearly 25,000 clones, approximately 94% seen once. V lost 1 base, J lost 3 bases, and 8 bases stayed unmatched. The CDR3 sequence is 16 residues long. From germline, CDR1 is SGHDT and CDR2 YYEEEE. The sequence was collected from a man aged 35-49 years with T-cell large granular lymphocyte leukemia. Some clones in this sample may be carry-over from other donors' samples. The gene calls are TRBV5-6 and TRBJ2-5, with 8 bases that match TRBD2. The sequenced sample consisted of peripheral blood mononuclear cells. The CDR3 nucleotides read TGTGCCAGCAGCTTGCGGAGGAAACTAGCGGAAGAGACCCAGTACTTC. Amino acids: CASSLRRKLAEETQYF.